The 19 T cell receptor beta chains in this list originate from one sample, sequenced in a study of T cell changes during pregnancy in multiple sclerosis. The protocol was immunoSEQ multiplex PCR, while the TCRdb copy is restricted to in-frame clones and leaves out a portion. The sample shows more than 65,000 clones, roughly 96% of them seen only once. The specimen comprised peripheral blood, sampled in the second trimester of pregnancy. These TCRs come from a female donor with multiple sclerosis, enrolled in a pregnancy study.

The chain carries TRBV18 and TRBJ1-1, with TRBD1 matching over 7 bases. With 2 bases clipped from V and 4 bases from J, the junction kept 4 bases outside the gene matches. The CDR3 runs 14 residues. The germline CDR1 and CDR2 sequences are KGHSH and LQKENI. CDR3 sequence: CASSPSGGGTEAFF. In DNA form, the CDR3 reads TGTGCCAGCTCACCATCAGGGGGTGGCACTGAAGCTTTCTTT.

The chain has TRBV5-4 and TRBJ1-2; D perhaps matches TRBD1 (6 bases). From germline, CDR1 is SGHNT and CDR2 YYREEE (reference sequence). The ends were cut back, 2 bases at V and 0 bases at J, with 11 bases in the middle. The CDR3 is 15 amino acids. CDR3 amino acids: CASSLRQESNYGYTF. In DNA form, the CDR3 reads TGTGCCAGCAGCTTAAGACAGGAGTCTAACTATGGCTACACCTTC.

This sequence joins TRBV30 and TRBJ2-1, with 10 nucleotides matching TRBD2. V was pared by 0 bases and J by 4 bases, with 6 bases of the junction left unmatched. This CDR3 spans 16 amino acids. Germline-derived CDR1 and CDR2 are GTSNPN and SVGIG (reference sequence). The CDR3 nucleotides read TGTGCCTGGAGTGTACGAGGTAGCGGGAGGTACAATGAGCAGTTCTTC. Translated, it gives CAWSVRGSGRYNEQFF.

The V call is TRBV11-2, the J call TRBJ2-1, with 8 positions matching TRBD2. Germline V gene lookup returns CDR1 SGHAT and CDR2 FQNNGV. The CDR3 sequence is 17 residues long. J was trimmed by 12 bases and V by 6 bases; bases with no gene match: 22. The CDR3, as DNA: TGTGCCAGCAGTTATACCGGGACTAGTGGGGGGATGAGTGGGCAGTTCTTC. Translating it yields CASSYTGTSGGMSGQFF.

The rearrangement links TRBV11-2 to TRBJ2-1, with TRBD2 matching 14 bases. The length of the CDR3 is 16 residues. Germline V lookup: CDR1 SGHAT, CDR2 FQNNGV. The ends lost 5 bases at V and 8 bases at J; junction bases unmatched: 8. The CDR3 loop is CASSPGLAGGFDEQFF. The DNA of the CDR3 is TGTGCCAGCAGCCCTGGACTAGCGGGAGGTTTCGATGAGCAGTTCTTC. The full variable domain, in which reference TRBV11-2 and TRBJ2-1 provide the parts outside the CDR3, is EAGVAQSPRYKIIEKRQSVAFWCNPISGHATLYWYQQILGQGPKLLIQFQNNGVVDDSQLPKDRFSAERLKGVDSTLKIQPAKLEDSAVYLCASSPGLAGGFDEQFFGPGTRLTVL.

This clone was observed a single time. This chain joins TRBV5-5 and TRBJ2-7; perhaps TRBD2 as D (5 bases). CDR1 SGHKS and CDR2 YYEKEE come from the germline V gene (reference sequence). V dropped 3 bases and J dropped 3 bases, with 16 bases sitting between them. The CDR3 runs to 15 residues. The CDR3 reads CASSSSSNSRYEQYF. The CDR3 nucleotides read TGTGCCAGCAGCTCCTCTAGCAATTCGCGCTACGAGCAGTACTTC.

The chain combines TRBV10-3 with TRBJ2-3; 9 bases agree with TRBD2. V dropped 2 bases and J dropped 2; count of bases not matched to a gene: 8. The CDR3 loop spans 17 amino acids. Germline CDR1 ENHRY, CDR2 SYGVKD. CDR3: CAISEPDLAGNTDTQYF. CDR3 sequence (DNA): TGTGCCATCAGTGAGCCCGACCTAGCGGGGAACACAGATACGCAGTATTTT.

The chain combines TRBV6-5 with TRBJ2-1; possible D gene TRBD2, 6 bases. The CDR3 has 16 residues. The germline V and J ends were trimmed by 0 bases and 4 bases, with 13 bases remaining between them. Germline CDR1 and CDR2: MNHEY and SVGAGI. CDR3 nucleotides: TGTGCCAGCAGTTACTCACTCCAGCGGGCTTACAATGAGCAGTTCTTC. Amino acid sequence: CASSYSLQRAYNEQFF.

The chain employs TRBV5-1 and TRBJ2-4; D gene uncertain. Germline CDR1 is SGHRS and CDR2 is YFSETQ. CDR3 length equals 16 residues. V was trimmed by 3 bases and J by 0 bases, leaving 13 bases between them. The CDR3 sequence is CASSSDGGLAKNIQYF. DNA for the CDR3: TGCGCCAGCAGCTCCGACGGTGGGCTAGCCAAAAACATTCAGTACTTC.

This rearrangement joins TRBV6-1 to TRBJ1-1, with D possibly TRBD1 on 5 matching bases. Germline V gene sequence: CDR1 MNHNS, CDR2 SASEGT. The ends were cut back, 8 bases at V and 6 bases at J, with 16 bases in the middle. This CDR3 is 13 amino acids long. CDR3 residues: CASLRVQGAEAFF. In DNA, the CDR3 is TGTGCCAGCCTCAGGGTTCAGGGCGCTGAAGCTTTCTTT.

Comments on this clone: Other DNA sequences from this sample encode an identical CDR3 as well. The J gene is TRBJ1-1, the V gene TRBV27, with TRBD1 as a possible D gene (6 bases). CDR1 is MNHEY, CDR2 SMNVEV, per germline (reference sequence). Deletions cut 2 bases from V and 0 bases from J, with 7 bases between. The CDR3 has 14 amino acids. The chain's CDR3 is CASSLQGMNTEAFF. Written as DNA, the CDR3 is TGTGCCAGCAGTTTACAGGGGATGAACACTGAAGCTTTCTTT.

The V call is TRBV2, the J call TRBJ1-1; TRBD1 matches 9 bases. The V segment lost 5 bases and the J segment 12 bases; nucleotides outside the gene matches: 10. The germline V gene encodes CDR1 SNHLY and CDR2 FYNNEI. This CDR3 spans 13 amino acids. DNA for the CDR3: TGTGCCAGCAGTAGTGGGACAGGGAAAAAAACTTTCTTT. This gives the protein CASSSGTGKKTFF.

V is TRBV27 and J is TRBJ1-2, with 7 bases aligning to TRBD1. CDR1 is MNHEY and CDR2 is SMNVEV in the germline V gene (reference sequence). CDR3 length: 14 amino acids. V trimming: 8 bases; J trimming: 4 bases; junction bases outside the gene matches: 10. The CDR3 bases are TGTGCCAGCGGCCGACAGGGAAAAGGCTATGGCTACACCTTC. Translation gives CASGRQGKGYGYTF.

The rearrangement uses TRBV6-1 and TRBJ2-2, with TRBD2 matching 11 bases. CDR1 and CDR2 (germline): MNHNS, SASEGT. The CDR3 length is 15 residues. V shed 7 bases and J 7 bases; nucleotides not matched to a gene: 8. CDR3 region: CASKTSGSRVGELFF. DNA for the CDR3: TGTGCCAGCAAAACTAGCGGGAGCCGGGTCGGGGAGCTGTTTTTT.

The J gene is TRBJ2-7, the V gene TRBV4-1, with 10 bases that match TRBD1. Germline-derived CDR1 and CDR2 are MGHRA and YSYEKL. This CDR3 has 15 residues. V trimming: 1 base; J trimming: 5 bases; junction bases outside the gene matches: 5. In DNA, the CDR3 is TGCGCCAGCAGCCAAGGGACAGGGGGTCGCAACGAGCAGTACTTC. Protein: CASSQGTGGRNEQYF.

The V and J genes are TRBV27 and TRBJ2-3; 7 bases align to TRBD2. Looked up from germline, CDR1 is MNHEY and CDR2 is SMNVEV (reference sequence). The ends lost 3 bases at V and 0 bases at J; junction bases unmatched: 3. The CDR3 spans 15 residues. CDR3 DNA: TGTGCCAGCAGTTTCCTAGCGGATAGCACAGATACGCAGTATTTT. Residues: CASSFLADSTDTQYF.

This chain uses TRBV19 with TRBJ2-2; 11 bases are shared with TRBD2. The CDR3 has 17 residues. In germline, CDR1 is LNHDA, CDR2 SQIVND (reference sequence). With V trimmed by 10 bases and J by 1 base, 11 bases remained unmatched. The CDR3 here is CATKGLAGGQNTGELFF. The CDR3 DNA sequence: TGTGCCACAAAAGGGCTAGCGGGAGGCCAGAACACCGGGGAGCTGTTTTTT.

The chain combines TRBV19 with TRBJ2-1, with D possibly TRBD1 on 5 matching bases. The CDR3 is made up of 13 amino acids. The ends were cut back, 4 bases at V and 9 bases at J, with 13 bases in the middle. Germline V CDR1 and CDR2: LNHDA, SQIVND (reference sequence). The CDR3 region has the DNA TGTGCCAGTAGTACGTCAGGGTCTGGTGAGCAGTTCTTC. This codes for CASSTSGSGEQFF.

This clone has only one observation. This chain uses TRBV7-2 with TRBJ2-5; 7 bases are shared with TRBD2. With V trimmed by 1 base and J by 2 bases, 10 bases remained unmatched. Per germline, CDR1 SGHTA and CDR2 FQGNSA. CDR3 length equals 17 residues. In nucleotides, the CDR3 is TGTGCCAGCAGCTTAGTAAGGCTGCGGGAGAGGCAAGAGACCCAGTACTTC. Residues: CASSLVRLRERQETQYF.